Sequencing of this TCR beta chain was carried out in a study of OX40 agonist ivuxolimab in advanced cancers. Assay: immunoSEQ multiplex PCR; the TCRdb copy retains only in-frame clones and omits some. This sample yields nearly 80,000 clones, of which 75% to 95% are seen a single time; approximately 7.7% belongs to the top ten. The sampling schedule covered blood at baseline, cycle 4 day 1, and cycle 7 day 1. V lost 1 base to trimming and J lost 6 bases, with 10 bases between them. In germline, CDR1 is LGHNA, CDR2 YNFKEQ. This CDR3 contains 14 residues. This specimen consisted of CD4+ or CD8+ T cells sorted from blood, obtained in a trial of the OX40 agonist ivuxolimab. This clonotype was obtained from an adult with an advanced solid tumor such as melanoma, head and neck, liver or kidney cancer. The chain recombines TRBV4-2 with TRBJ1-5; D is perhaps TRBD1 (5 bases). CDR3 in amino acids: CASSQGQQAQPQHF. CDR3 sequence (DNA): TGTGCCAGCAGCCAAGGACAGCAGGCTCAGCCCCAGCATTTT.